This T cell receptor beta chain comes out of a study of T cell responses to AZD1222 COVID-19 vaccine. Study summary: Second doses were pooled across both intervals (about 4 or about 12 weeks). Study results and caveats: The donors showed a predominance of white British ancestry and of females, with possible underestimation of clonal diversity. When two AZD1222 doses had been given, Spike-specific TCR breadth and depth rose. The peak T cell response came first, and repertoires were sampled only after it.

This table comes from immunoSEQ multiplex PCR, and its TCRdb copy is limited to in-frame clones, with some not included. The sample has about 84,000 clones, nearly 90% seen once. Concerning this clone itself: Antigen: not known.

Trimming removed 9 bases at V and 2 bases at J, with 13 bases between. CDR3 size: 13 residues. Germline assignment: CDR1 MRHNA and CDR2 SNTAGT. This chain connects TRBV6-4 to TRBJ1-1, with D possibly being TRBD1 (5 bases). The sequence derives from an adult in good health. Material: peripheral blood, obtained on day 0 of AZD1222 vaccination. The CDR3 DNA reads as TGTGCCAGTGCGGAAGGGACCAACACTGAAGCTTTCTTT. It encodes CASAEGTNTEAFF.